This T cell receptor (beta chain) was obtained from a study of blood T cell repertoires in COVID-19 (TCRdb year 2020). Some background on the complete study: Samples covering the acute and convalescent phases of COVID-19 were provided by collaborators in the United States, Italy and Spain. The samples were drawn from the first 160 participants of the ongoing ImmuneRACE study and from about 1,200 subjects provided by 6 global collaborators. A de-identified subject ID, COVID-19 status, age in years and sex were almost always included in the sample metadata. The repertoires were made available in a free public database intended to serve as a resource for research on the immune response to SARS-CoV-2. The material from the prospective study consisted of cDNA or gDNA derived from T cells, B-cell-depleted T cells, or PBMCs. The dataset comprised deeply sampled blood TCRbeta repertoires from subjects exposed to, actively infected with, or recovered from COVID-19. Where available, HLA class I and class II types were taken from metadata supplied by the sample provider and were not determined by assay-based typing. What the work shows at the level of the full study, not this receptor alone: How much clinical and demographic metadata was included differed by source and by participant, and the metadata was provided uncurated.

Comment on this clone: Its specific antigen is unknown. No clone much larger than this one lies a single base away; base qualities are absent.

One collaborating source in Seattle enrolled patients while the patients were actively infected and followed the patients over time throughout the course of disease. The collaborating institutions used their own protocols to collect whole blood in K2EDTA tubes. For TCRbeta analysis, collaborators shipped samples in one of three forms: frozen whole blood, isolated PBMCs, or DNA extracted from either of those sample types. The immunoSEQ Assay, a bias-controlled multiplex PCR, was used to amplify TCRbeta CDR3 regions from genomic DNA. The study's own analysis went as follows. The number of nucleated cells in each sample was estimated from the amplification of reference gene primers within the assay. To quantify the absolute abundance of each unique TCRbeta CDR3 rearrangement, sequence reads were collapsed and filtered. For each sample, productive Simpson clonality was calculated by taking the square root of Simpson's diversity index across productive rearrangements. Drawn from immuneACCESS, this table holds only the in-frame rearrangements with V and J called that TCRdb kept. Clones are partly lost; checked studies trace under half to an unresolved V gene and leave the rest unexplained. D and trimming were read from the DNA, whereas the V and J calls and clone size are those reported in that table. The table for this sample lists roughly 180,000 clones; 94% of them were counted only once. About 0.8% of the sample is held by the ten biggest clonotypes.

For CDR1 and CDR2, the germline V gene lists MNHEY and SVGEGT. The CDR3 spans 15 residues, from the cysteine through the phenylalanine. Only the CDR3 DNA stays, 45 bases, in frame from base 1. V is cut by 2 bases and J by 6 bases, and the space between the germline ends is 16 bases. The sample was peripheral blood. The chain is made from TRBV6-2 or TRBV6-3 and TRBJ2-5; a tentative D call is TRBD1 (6 bases match). The TCR sequence derives from a young man with COVID-19, enrolled during active disease. The CDR3 has the sequence CASSYGQGWWQTQYF. The sequenced DNA is TGTGCCAGCAGTTACGGTCAGGGGTGGTGGCAGACCCAGTACTTC.